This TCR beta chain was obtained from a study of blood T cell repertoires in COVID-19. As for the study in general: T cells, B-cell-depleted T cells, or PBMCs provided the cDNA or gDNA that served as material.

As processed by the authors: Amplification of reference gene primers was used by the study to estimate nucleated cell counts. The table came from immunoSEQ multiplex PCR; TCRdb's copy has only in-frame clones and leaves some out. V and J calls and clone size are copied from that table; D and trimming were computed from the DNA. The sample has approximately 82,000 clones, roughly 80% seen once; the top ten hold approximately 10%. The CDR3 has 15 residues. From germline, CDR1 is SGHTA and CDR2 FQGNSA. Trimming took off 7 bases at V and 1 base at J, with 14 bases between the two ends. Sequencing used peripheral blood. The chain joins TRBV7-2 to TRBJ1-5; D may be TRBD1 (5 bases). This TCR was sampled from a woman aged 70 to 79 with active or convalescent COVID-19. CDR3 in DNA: TGTGCCAGCACCCGTGACAGCCCAAGCAATCAGCCCCAGCATTTT. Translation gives CASTRDSPSNQPQHF. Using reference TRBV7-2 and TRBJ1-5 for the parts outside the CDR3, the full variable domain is GAGVSQSPSNKVTEKGKDVELRCDPISGHTALYWYRQSLGQGLEFLIYFQGNSAPDKSGLPSDRFSAERTGGSVSTLTIQRTQQEDSAVYLCASTRDSPSNQPQHFGDGTRLSIL.